The next 27 T cell receptor beta chains were all read from a single sample in a study of beta chain features in type 1 diabetes (dated by TCRdb to between 2017 and 2018). Library preparation was by the immunoSEQ multiplex PCR assay. The High Capacity cDNA Reverse Transcription Kit was used to reverse transcribe all of the isolated RNA, meaning that expressed TCRB transcripts were what got sequenced. TCRdb holds this immuneACCESS table with in-frame rearrangements only. Some clones are missing; in checked studies, unresolved V genes explain under half, and the rest has no known cause. A total of a few hundred thousand clones appear in this sample, over 25% of them only once. In total, the top ten clones hold about 0.06% of the sample. The sequenced sample consisted of naive CD4+ T cells from blood. According to the study, the label for this sample's cell subset or site signals: true naive CD4+ T cells. The receptor source for this set is a man aged 18 to 35 in good health.

The genes are TRBV27 and TRBJ2-7; D call uncertain. Trimming shortened V by 7 bases and J by 0 bases, and 16 bases separated the two germline ends. Germline V gene sequence: CDR1 MNHEY, CDR2 SMNVEV (reference sequence). CDR3 size: 15 residues. The CDR3 nucleotides are TGTGCCAGCACCCAGGACGGCCCGAGCTCCTACGAGCAGTACTTC. Amino acids: CASTQDGPSSYEQYF.

This clone has a handful of counts. The chain is built from TRBV18 and TRBJ2-2; D not resolved. The V end lost 1 base, the J end lost 6 bases, and 6 bases lay between the germline ends. This CDR3 contains 13 residues. CDR1 and CDR2 (germline): KGHSH, LQKENI. CDR3 DNA sequence: TGTGCCAGCTCACCACGTCGTTCCGGGGAGCTGTTTTTT. This translates into CASSPRRSGELFF.

This clone has just one count. The chain recombines TRBV2 with TRBJ2-7, with D possibly called TRBD1 or TRBD2 (6 bases each). V lost 7 bases to trimming and J lost 4 bases, with 17 bases between them. The germline gives CDR1 SNHLY, CDR2 FYNNEI. The CDR3 totals 14 residues. The CDR3 loop is CASMLGGITYEQYF. The CDR3 DNA reads as TGTGCCAGCATGTTGGGGGGCATCACGTACGAGCAGTACTTC.

The chain couples TRBV6-5 to TRBJ2-1, with TRBD2 matching 14 bases. The CDR3 has 15 residues. Germline V gene lookup returns CDR1 MNHEY and CDR2 SVGAGI. The V gene end was trimmed by 4 bases and the J gene end by 9 bases; junction bases not matched to a gene: 5. This CDR3 reads CASSSPGLAGAEQFF. CDR3 in DNA: TGTGCCAGCAGTTCCCCGGGACTAGCGGGAGCTGAGCAGTTCTTC.

This rearrangement joins TRBV5-4 to TRBJ2-7, with 7 bases lining up with TRBD1. Unmatched junction bases numbered 11, after V lost 5 bases and J lost 9 bases. This CDR3 has 13 amino acids. Germline lookup yields CDR1 SGHNT and CDR2 YYREEE (reference sequence). CDR3 nucleotides: TGTGCCAGCAGATTTGACAGGGAAAACCCGCAGTACTTC. Its translation: CASRFDRENPQYF.

The sample holds a few counts of this clone. The chain employs TRBV29-1 and TRBJ1-2, with D possibly matching TRBD1 (5 bases). The V and J ends lost 7 bases and 7 bases respectively, with 19 bases between them. There are 13 residues in the CDR3. From germline, CDR1 is SQVTM and CDR2 ANQGSEA. The CDR3 here is CSGERQFLGGYTF. The CDR3 nucleotides read TGCAGCGGTGAGCGACAGTTCCTTGGTGGCTACACCTTC.

This sequence joins TRBV29-1 and TRBJ2-3; TRBD2 aligns across 9 bases. The CDR3 is made up of 15 amino acids. V was pared by 2 bases and J by 4 bases, with 7 bases of the junction left unmatched. Germline CDR1 and CDR2: SQVTM and ANQGSEA. The CDR3 here is CSVESASGIADTQYF. CDR3 DNA: TGCAGCGTTGAAAGTGCTAGCGGGATTGCAGATACGCAGTATTTT.

The J gene is TRBJ2-1, the V gene TRBV5-6; 11 nucleotides match TRBD2. Germline loops: CDR1 SGHDT, CDR2 YYEEEE. This CDR3 has 15 amino acids. The V gene end was trimmed by 3 bases and the J gene end by 12 bases; junction bases not matched to a gene: 11. DNA for the CDR3: TGTGCCAGCAGCTCAGTAGCGGGAGGGCCGGAGGGGCAGTTCTTC. Amino acid sequence: CASSSVAGGPEGQFF.

In this sample, this clone turned up a few times. V and J are TRBV4-1 and TRBJ2-5, with TRBD2 identical over 7 bases. TRBJ2-7 matches the DNA end more closely, so the J call is doubtful. Germline V gene sequence: CDR1 MGHRA, CDR2 YSYEKL. The CDR3 runs to 15 residues. CDR3 sequence: CASSHALANSYEQYF. DNA for the CDR3: TGCGCCAGCAGCCATGCACTAGCGAACTCCTACGAGCAGTACTTC.

The J gene is TRBJ2-7, the V gene TRBV29-1; the D is unclear. The CDR3 spans 13 residues. Looked up from germline, CDR1 is SQVTM and CDR2 is ANQGSEA. V was cut by 4 bases and J by 2 bases, with 12 bases left in between. The CDR3 DNA reads TGCAGCGTTGTAGGAACGTCCCCCTACGAGCAGTACTTC. This gives the protein CSVVGTSPYEQYF.

V and J are TRBV10-3 and TRBJ2-3, with 8 bases matching TRBD1. There are 15 residues in the CDR3. V lost 7 bases to trimming and J lost 2 bases; unmatched junction nucleotides: 8. Germline CDR1 reads ENHRY; CDR2 reads SYGVKD. The CDR3 loop reads CAIKPGQESTDTQYF. The DNA of the CDR3 is TGTGCCATCAAACCGGGACAGGAATCCACAGATACGCAGTATTTT.

The CDR3 DNA reads TGTGCCAGCAGCTTATACGGAAACACTGAAGCTTTCTTT. Its protein is CASSLYGNTEAFF. The chain links TRBV7-2 to TRBJ1-1; unclear D gene. CDR3 size: 13 residues. From germline, CDR1 is SGHTA and CDR2 FQGNSA. Trimming left V 2 bases short and J 2 bases short, with 6 bases between. The full variable domain, its missing parts supplied by reference TRBV7-2 and TRBJ1-1, is GAGVSQSPSNKVTEKGKDVELRCDPISGHTALYWYRQSLGQGLEFLIYFQGNSAPDKSGLPSDRFSAERTGGSVSTLTIQRTQQEDSAVYLCASSLYGNTEAFFGQGTRLTVV.

This clone was seen a few times. Other DNA sequences in the same sample also yield this CDR3. V gene TRBV9 combines with J gene TRBJ2-1; possible D gene TRBD1, 5 bases. The ends were cut back, 0 bases at V and 2 bases at J, with 6 bases in the middle. This CDR3 comprises 14 residues. Per germline, CDR1 SGDLS and CDR2 YYNGEE. CDR3 coding DNA: TGTGCCAGCAGCGTAGCAGGGACCTACAATGAGCAGTTCTTC. This codes for CASSVAGTYNEQFF.

This clone occurred a few times. J is TRBJ2-2 and V is TRBV29-1; D is unclear. The CDR3 runs to 11 residues. The ends were cut back, 4 bases at V and 3 bases at J, with 3 bases in the middle. Germline CDR1 and CDR2: SQVTM and ANQGSEA. CDR3 in DNA: TGCAGCGTTGGGGACACCGGGGAGCTGTTTTTT. Protein: CSVGDTGELFF.

The gene calls are TRBV5-1 and TRBJ2-7, with 11 bases matching TRBD2. The CDR3 runs to 14 residues. Germline V gene data show CDR1 as SGHRS and CDR2 as YFSETQ. With 1 base clipped from V and 5 bases from J, the junction kept 2 bases outside the gene matches. CDR3 coding DNA: TGCGCCAGCAGCTTGACTAGCGGGAGTGACGAGCAGTACTTC. It yields the protein CASSLTSGSDEQYF.

The gene calls are TRBV13 and TRBJ1-2; 7 nucleotides agree with TRBD1. The junction had 4 bases not matched to a gene; V was cut back by 1 base and J by 8 bases. In germline, CDR1 is PRHDT, CDR2 FYEKMQ (reference sequence). CDR3 length equals 13 residues. The CDR3 DNA reads as TGTGCCAGCAGCTTAGACAGGGGAGACGGCTACACCTTC. This codes for CASSLDRGDGYTF.

This clone was counted between two and nine times. The J gene is TRBJ1-5, the V gene TRBV4-3; weak D call: TRBD1 (6 bases). CDR1 and CDR2 from the germline V gene are LGHNA and YSLEER. The CDR3 totals 15 residues. Trimming shortened V by 0 bases and J by 4 bases, and 10 bases separated the two germline ends. CDR3 sequence: CASSQEPQGNQPQHF. The CDR3 DNA reads TGCGCCAGCAGCCAAGAGCCCCAGGGGAATCAGCCCCAGCATTTT.

CDR3 DNA: TGTGCCAGCAGCTCTCAGGGGAGTCAGCCCCAGCATTTT. It translates to CASSSQGSQPQHF. V is TRBV7-2 and J is TRBJ1-5, with D possibly TRBD1 on 6 matching bases. Trimming removed 4 bases from V and 6 bases from J, with 10 bases in between. In germline, CDR1 is SGHTA, CDR2 FQGNSA. The CDR3 loop spans 13 amino acids.

The chain joins TRBV25-1 to TRBJ2-7; 12 bases agree with TRBD2. Per germline, CDR1 MGHDK and CDR2 SYGVNS. V gave up 7 bases and J gave up 9 bases; unmatched junction bases: 7. There are 13 residues in the CDR3. The CDR3 reads CASIGLAGGRQYF. The CDR3, as DNA: TGTGCCAGCATAGGTCTAGCGGGAGGGCGGCAGTACTTC.

V usage is TRBV20-1 and J usage is TRBJ2-5; D is unclear. The CDR3 sequence is 11 residues long. Germline loops: CDR1 DFQATT, CDR2 SNEGSKA (reference sequence). Trimming took off 7 bases at V and 9 bases at J, with 15 bases between the two ends. The CDR3 loop is CSGAEVGAQYF. DNA for the CDR3: TGCAGTGGGGCAGAAGTTGGGGCCCAGTACTTC.

The chain carries TRBV9 and TRBJ2-3, with 7 bases lining up with TRBD1. Germline V gene data show CDR1 as SGDLS and CDR2 as YYNGEE. The V and J ends lost 4 bases and 2 bases, in that order; junction bases with no gene match: 7. CDR3 length equals 15 residues. CDR3 nucleotides: TGTGCCAGCAGCTCGGGACAGTTCATCACAGATACGCAGTATTTT. This sequence encodes CASSSGQFITDTQYF.

The CDR3 nucleotides read TGTGCCAGCAGCTTAGCGGGGACCCATGCCTACAATGAGCAGTTCTTC. Its translation: CASSLAGTHAYNEQFF. This chain links TRBV7-2 with TRBJ2-1; D may be TRBD1 or TRBD2 (5 bases each). Germline CDR1 reads SGHTA; CDR2 reads FQGNSA. The V end lost 0 bases, the J end lost 2 bases, and 11 bases lay between the germline ends. The CDR3 sequence is 16 residues long.

The V call is TRBV29-1, the J call TRBJ2-5; unclear D gene. Per the germline V gene, CDR1 is SQVTM and CDR2 is ANQGSEA. V lost 5 bases to trimming and J lost 4 bases, with 14 bases between them. The CDR3 has 13 residues. CDR3 protein: CSVSLGRGETQYF. The CDR3 DNA reads as TGCAGCGTTTCCCTGGGTAGAGGAGAGACCCAGTACTTC.

This clone has just a few counts. J is TRBJ1-4 and V is TRBV25-1; 8 bases align to TRBD1. Germline CDR1 and CDR2: MGHDK and SYGVNS. With 6 bases clipped from V and 10 bases from J, the junction kept 10 bases outside the gene matches. The CDR3 loop spans 14 amino acids. CDR3 DNA sequence: TGTGCCAGCAGGATGACAGGGGTGGATGGAAAACTGTTTTTT. Residues: CASRMTGVDGKLFF.

The rearrangement links TRBV7-9 to TRBJ1-5; TRBD1 matches 7 bases. V gave up 5 bases and J gave up 6 bases; unmatched junction bases: 1. This CDR3 is built from 12 residues. Germline-derived CDR1 and CDR2 are SEHNR and FQNEAQ (reference sequence). In DNA, the CDR3 is TGTGCCAGCAGCACAGGGGTTCAGCCCCAGCATTTT. Protein sequence: CASSTGVQPQHF.

This clone has only a few counts. The CDR3 here is CASSEGMTLDTQYF. The CDR3, as DNA: TGTGCCAGCAGCGAGGGGATGACTCTAGATACGCAGTATTTT. The J gene is TRBJ2-3, the V gene TRBV9; D perhaps matches TRBD1 (5 bases). Germline V gives CDR1 SGDLS, CDR2 YYNGEE. Trimming pared 3 bases from V and 5 bases from J, leaving 13 bases between. The CDR3 is 14 residues long. The variable domain in full, completed from reference TRBV9 and TRBJ2-3, reads DSGVTQTPKHLITATGQRVTLRCSPRSGDLSVYWYQQSLDQGLQFLIQYYNGEERAKGNILERFSAQQFPDLHSELNLSSLELGDSALYFCASSEGMTLDTQYFGPGTRLTVL.

V gene TRBV7-3 combines with J gene TRBJ2-7, with 8 bases lining up with TRBD1. The length of the CDR3 is 13 residues. CDR1 is SGHTA, CDR2 FQGTGA, per germline. The junction had 4 bases not matched to a gene; V was cut back by 4 bases and J by 5 bases. DNA for the CDR3: TGTGCCAGCAGCTCAGGGGGCTCGGACGAGCAGTACTTC. Its protein product is CASSSGGSDEQYF.